These T cell receptor beta chains were read from a single sample in a study of cytomegalovirus exposure and HLA in healthy donors. Using immunoSEQ multiplex PCR, the repertoire was profiled, and TCRdb retains in-frame clones only, with some absent. The table has approximately 85,000 clones, around 80% seen once; the top ten hold around 23%. Input material: PBMCs. Every receptor here comes from a woman aged 50 to 60 in good health and CMV-seropositive. Both conserved end residues are part of each CDR3. Fields, in order: clone size, D gene, V gene, J gene, CDR3 DNA, CDR3 protein. A D gene is named only where the DNA matches it firmly. Expanded clones get a size class; other rows say once, few or many, or leave the size out.

>-|TRBD1|TRBV5-1|TRBJ1-2
TGCGCCAGCAGCTTAGGGACAGGGGGCTACACCTTC
CASSLGTGGYTF
>few|TRBD2|TRBV6-1|TRBJ2-1
TGTGCCAGCAGTGGACTGGAAACAGCGGGAGTCCCGGAGCAGTTCTTC
CASSGLETAGVPEQFF
>-|-|TRBV29-1|TRBJ1-2
TGCAGCGCTCTACCGGGGGGCAACTATGGCTACACCTTC
CSALPGGNYGYTF
>-|-|TRBV5-4|TRBJ2-3
TGTGCCAGCAGCCGCGAGTCTCCAGATACGCAGTATTTT
CASSRESPDTQYF
>-|-|TRBV10-3|TRBJ2-1
TGTGCCATCAGTGCAGACAATGAGCAGTTCTTC
CAISADNEQFF
>-|-|TRBV15|TRBJ1-5
TGTGCCACCAGCAGTGGCCTTTTAAGGGGGGGTAAGCCCCAGCATTTT
CATSSGLLRGGKPQHF
>-|-|TRBV19|TRBJ2-5
TGTGCCAGTAGCCCTGGTTGGGGGGGCCGGGAGACCCAGTACTTC
CASSPGWGGRETQYF
>once|-|TRBV6-1|TRBJ1-3
TGTGCCAGCAGTGAGTTACAGGGACGGAACACCATATATTTT
CASSELQGRNTIYF
>-|-|TRBV11-1|TRBJ2-2
TGTGCCAGCAGCTCCATTCGGACTGGCAACACCGGGGAGCTGTTTTTT
CASSSIRTGNTGELFF
>-|TRBD2|TRBV7-9|TRBJ2-3
TGTGCCAGCAGCTCTCCAGCGGGGGACACAGATACGCAGTATTTT
CASSSPAGDTDTQYF
>-|TRBD1|TRBV5-1|TRBJ2-1
TGCGCCAGCAGCTTCGGACAGGGGAACTACAATGAGCAGTTCTTC
CASSFGQGNYNEQFF
>-|-|TRBV9|TRBJ2-2
TGTGCCAGCAGCGTAGGAGGGCCGCAGAACACCGGGGAGCTGTTTTTT
CASSVGGPQNTGELFF
>-|TRBD1|TRBV19|TRBJ1-1
TGTGCCAGTAGTAGAGACAGGGGGAACACTGAAGCTTTCTTT
CASSRDRGNTEAFF
>few|-|TRBV19|TRBJ2-3
TGTGCCAGTAGTATTCCGAAGACAGGCGATACGCAGTATTTT
CASSIPKTGDTQYF
>-|TRBD2|TRBV23-1|TRBJ2-1
TGCGCCAGCGCCCTACCGGGACTAGCGGGGGCTATTACCTACAATGAGCAGTTCTTC
CASALPGLAGAITYNEQFF
>-|TRBD1|TRBV19|TRBJ1-1
TGTGCCAGTAGTACGGGACAGGGTCTGAGAACTGAAGCTTTCTTT
CASSTGQGLRTEAFF
>few|-|TRBV27|TRBJ2-1
TGTGCCAGCAGTCTGTATTCGTACAATGAGCAGTTCTTC
CASSLYSYNEQFF
>-|-|TRBV10-2|TRBJ1-2
TGCGCCAGCAGTGATTATAACTATGGCTACACCTTC
CASSDYNYGYTF
>-|TRBD1|TRBV2|TRBJ1-2
TGTGCCAGAGTATTGACAGGGAATAATGGCTACACCTTC
CARVLTGNNGYTF
>-|TRBD1|TRBV18|TRBJ1-5
TGTGCCAGCTCCGAAGACAGGGGAGGGGCCTTGAACAATCAGCCCCAGCATTTT
CASSEDRGGALNNQPQHF
>-|-|TRBV7-3|TRBJ2-5
TGTGCCAGCAGCTTCGGGGGAGAGACCCAGTACTTC
CASSFGGETQYF
>-|TRBD1|TRBV5-6|TRBJ1-1
TGTGCCAGCAGCTTGGGAGAGGGGGCGGTTGAAGCTTTCTTT
CASSLGEGAVEAFF
>few|-|TRBV30|TRBJ2-1
TGTGCCTGGAGTAAAGGGGGAGGGCCTGAGCAGTTCTTC
CAWSKGGGPEQFF
>-|-|TRBV30|TRBJ1-2
TGTGCCTGGAGTGAGGCCGCGGTCGGAGGCTACACCTTC
CAWSEAAVGGYTF
>-|TRBD1|TRBV9|TRBJ1-4
TGTGCCAGCAGCGCTCCGGGACAGGGGAGAATAGCGAAAACTGTTTTT
CASSAPGQGRIAKTVF
>-|TRBD1|TRBV5-1|TRBJ1-6
TGCGCCAGCAGCCTAACCGGGACAGTTAATTCACCCCTCCACTTT
CASSLTGTVNSPLHF
>-|TRBD1|TRBV5-1|TRBJ2-1
TGCGCCAGCAATCGAGGGGGCGTCGGGATTAGCAATGAGCAGTTCTTC
CASNRGGVGISNEQFF
>-|-|TRBV5-6|TRBJ2-6
TGTGCCAGCAACTCTCGTAACAGGGCGTCCTCTGGGGCCAACGTCCTGACTTTC
CASNSRNRASSGANVLTF
>-|-|TRBV9|TRBJ2-1
TGTGCCAGCAGCCCACTACCTTTGCTAGTAACTGGCAATGAGCAGTTCTTC
CASSPLPLLVTGNEQFF
>-|-|TRBV6-5|TRBJ1-1
TGTGCCAGCAGTTACGGGGGACAAGAAGCTTTCTTT
CASSYGGQEAFF
>-|TRBD1|TRBV11-1|TRBJ2-5
TGTGCCAGCAGCTTAGCGGGACAGGGGGAGACCCAGTACTTC
CASSLAGQGETQYF